Below are 14 T cell receptor beta chains sequenced from a single sample in a study of blood T cell repertoires in COVID-19. Clones were sequenced by immunoSEQ multiplex PCR, and TCRdb holds only the in-frame ones, with some missing. Seen here are over 120,000 clones, approximately 86% observed once, and the top ten hold over 0.75%. The source material was peripheral blood. These receptors were obtained from a woman in her 50s with acute or convalescent COVID-19.

The chain carries TRBV7-3 and TRBJ1-5, with 12 bases matching TRBD1. This CDR3 is built from 17 residues. From germline, CDR1 is SGHTA and CDR2 FQGTGA. V lost 5 bases and J lost 4; bases outside the gene matches: 9. The CDR3 region is CASSPYSGQGANQPQHF. CDR3 DNA: TGTGCCAGCAGCCCATATTCGGGACAGGGGGCGAATCAGCCCCAGCATTTT.

The chain links TRBV9 to TRBJ2-5, with a possible D match to TRBD2 (5 bases). CDR1 is SGDLS and CDR2 is YYNGEE in the germline V gene. Trimming removed 0 bases at V and 3 bases at J, with 6 bases between. This CDR3 region has 13 residues. The CDR3 sequence: CASSVGSEETQYF. The DNA for the CDR3 is TGTGCCAGCAGCGTAGGTAGCGAAGAGACCCAGTACTTC.

This chain uses TRBV7-9 with TRBJ1-1, with TRBD1 as a possible D gene (6 bases). The germline V gene has CDR1 SEHNR and CDR2 FQNEAQ (reference sequence). This CDR3 comprises 16 residues. V shed 6 bases and J shed 5 bases, with 22 bases lying between them. This CDR3 reads CASRRGGGKAATEAFF. The DNA for the CDR3 is TGTGCCAGCAGACGAGGGGGAGGGAAGGCGGCTACTGAAGCTTTCTTT. The variable domain in full, with the rest retrieved from reference TRBV7-9 and TRBJ1-1, is DTGVSQNPRHKITKRGQNVTFRCDPISEHNRLYWYRQTLGQGPEFLTYFQNEAQLEKSRLLSDRFSAERPKGSFSTLEIQRTEQGDSAMYLCASRRGGGKAATEAFFGQGTRLTVV.

This clone was seen once. V is TRBV27 and J is TRBJ2-7; D ambiguous. CDR3 length: 13 residues. Looked up from germline, CDR1 is MNHEY and CDR2 is SMNVEV (reference sequence). V was pared by 1 base and J by 6 bases, with 10 bases between. The DNA of the CDR3 is TGTGCCAGCAGTTTATGGGTAGCCGGCGAGCAGTACTTC. It yields the protein CASSLWVAGEQYF.

The V call is TRBV27, the J call TRBJ1-5, with TRBD1 as a possible D gene (5 bases). In germline, CDR1 is MNHEY, CDR2 SMNVEV (reference sequence). CDR3 length: 15 residues. Trimming left V 7 bases short and J 0 bases short, with 13 bases between. The DNA of the CDR3 is TGTGCCAGCACCCAGGGTGGGTGTAGCAATCAGCCCCAGCATTTT. Translated, it gives CASTQGGCSNQPQHF.

This chain's CDR3 is CASKRTGMGEQYF. Written as DNA, the CDR3 is TGTGCCAGCAAACGGACAGGGATGGGAGAGCAGTACTTC. The V and J genes are TRBV7-3 and TRBJ2-7, with 8 bases lining up with TRBD1. Trimming at V came to 7 bases and at J to 7 bases, leaving 9 bases not matched to a gene. Germline values: CDR1 SGHTA, CDR2 FQGTGA. The CDR3 sequence is 13 residues long.

The V gene is TRBV5-5, the J gene TRBJ2-3; a possible D gene is TRBD1 (6 bases). The CDR3 length is 17 residues. CDR1 SGHKS and CDR2 YYEKEE come from the germline V gene (reference sequence). The V gene lost 3 bases and the J gene lost 2 bases, with 19 bases spanning the gap. The CDR3 sequence is CASSYRDTFPFTDTQYF. The CDR3 nucleotides are TGTGCCAGCAGCTACCGGGACACTTTTCCATTCACAGATACGCAGTATTTT.

CDR3 sequence reads: CATGRRGNTEAFF. CDR3 DNA sequence: TGTGCCACGGGCCGCCGGGGGAACACTGAAGCTTTCTTT. The chain combines TRBV12-3 or TRBV12-4 with TRBJ1-1; D ambiguous. Trimming took off 10 bases at V and 1 base at J, with 13 bases between the two ends. The CDR3 has 13 residues.

The rearrangement uses TRBV5-1 and TRBJ2-1; unclear D gene. The germline CDR1 and CDR2 sequences are SGHRS and YFSETQ. The CDR3 is 14 amino acids. V was trimmed by 1 base and J by 0 bases, leaving 5 bases between them. The CDR3 region has the DNA TGCGCCAGCAGCTTGTTTAGCTCCTACAATGAGCAGTTCTTC. This translates into CASSLFSSYNEQFF.

The chain is built from TRBV6-6 and TRBJ2-7; TRBD1 matches 7 bases. The CDR3 spans 13 residues. From germline, CDR1 is MNHNY and CDR2 SVGAGI (reference sequence). V lost 8 bases and J lost 4; bases outside the gene matches: 8. The CDR3: CASYRQGSYEQYF. CDR3 coding DNA: TGTGCCAGCTACCGACAGGGCTCTTACGAGCAGTACTTC.

The chain is built from TRBV27 and TRBJ2-1; 8 bases agree with TRBD2. V gave up 10 bases and J gave up 6 bases; unmatched junction bases: 11. The germline V gene encodes CDR1 MNHEY and CDR2 SMNVEV (reference sequence). The CDR3 runs 14 residues. CDR3 in DNA: TGTGCCATCCGAGAGGCGGGAGGAGGCAATGAGCAGTTCTTC. Amino acid sequence: CAIREAGGGNEQFF.

This chain joins TRBV30 and TRBJ1-6; D perhaps matches TRBD1 (6 bases). From germline, CDR1 is GTSNPN and CDR2 SVGIG (reference sequence). CDR3 length equals 15 residues. In nucleotides, the CDR3 is TGTGCTTACACAGGGTGGAGCTCCTATAATTCACCCCTCCACTTT. Amino acid sequence: CAYTGWSSYNSPLHF.

V and J are TRBV4-1 and TRBJ1-5; D ambiguous. Germline assignment: CDR1 MGHRA and CDR2 YSYEKL. The CDR3 is made up of 16 amino acids. V lost 2 bases and J lost 7, with 18 bases in between. CDR3 DNA: TGCGCCAGCAGCCAAAGCTTTGGCACAGCCTACCAGCCCCAGCATTTT. This codes for CASSQSFGTAYQPQHF.

The J gene is TRBJ1-1, the V gene TRBV9; perhaps TRBD1 as D (6 bases). Germline CDR1 SGDLS, CDR2 YYNGEE. V lost 0 bases to trimming and J lost 7 bases, with 13 bases between them. The CDR3 is 14 residues long. Here the CDR3 DNA reads TGTGCCAGCAGCGTAGGACAGGTTGAAGGTGAAGCTTTCTTT. Its translation: CASSVGQVEGEAFF. Filled out from reference TRBV9 and TRBJ1-1, the complete variable domain reads DSGVTQTPKHLITATGQRVTLRCSPRSGDLSVYWYQQSLDQGLQFLIQYYNGEERAKGNILERFSAQQFPDLHSELNLSSLELGDSALYFCASSVGQVEGEAFFGQGTRLTVV.